Listed below are T cell receptor beta chains from one sample, sequenced in a study of T cells expressing NK-cell markers. Reprocessing the 5' RACE reads, TCRdb reports a single entry for every CDR3 protein and omits DNA. The listing contains a few hundred thousand distinct CDR3 sequences. The sample was blood T cells: a sorted CD56 or NKG2C T cell subset, CD4+ or CD8+ T cells, or bulk PBMC T cells (not recorded which). The receptors shown here come from a man younger than 30 in good health. Both conserved end residues are part of each CDR3. Each record gives: J gene, V gene, CDR3 protein.

j_gene: TRBJ2-7
v_gene: TRBV20-1
CDR3aa: CSAMGQGMGEQYF

j_gene: TRBJ2-1
v_gene: TRBV5-1
CDR3aa: CASSLDRNEQFF

j_gene: TRBJ1-6
v_gene: TRBV12-3/TRBV12-4
CDR3aa: CASRPNPGQGNSPLHF

j_gene: TRBJ2-4
v_gene: TRBV7-2
CDR3aa: CASSLVPSSNIQYF

j_gene: TRBJ2-2
v_gene: TRBV5-6
CDR3aa: CASSLPGQQNTGELFF

j_gene: TRBJ2-7
v_gene: TRBV6-1
CDR3aa: CASSPTSGRASEQYF

j_gene: TRBJ2-4
v_gene: TRBV6-5
CDR3aa: CASSFGRGRLAKNIQYF

j_gene: TRBJ2-3
v_gene: TRBV10-3
CDR3aa: CASHTGDTQYF

j_gene: TRBJ2-1
v_gene: TRBV7-2
CDR3aa: CASSLDAGNQFF

j_gene: TRBJ2-2
v_gene: TRBV27
CDR3aa: CATQSRDLPGELFF

j_gene: TRBJ2-2
v_gene: TRBV12-3/TRBV12-4
CDR3aa: CASSAGLAGRNGELFF